The clone carrying this TCR beta chain was seen many times. Its specificity is unknown. Amplified TCR beta CDR3 regions derived from RNA transcripts. HTBI primers were employed in a first-round RT-PCR of the TCR CDR3. TCRdb passed the multiplex PCR reads through MiXCR, listing each CDR3 protein once. The sample records around 290,000 distinct CDR3 sequences, approximately 17% being singletons. The PBMCs were sourced from fresh peripheral blood (approximately 10 ml). This entry belongs to a study of T cells in Graves' hyperthyroidism and ophthalmopathy. Study-wide points: Stable hyperthyroidism and ophthalmopathy were separated using 13 V-J signatures. Most clonotypes that expanded in the thyroid above 0.001 also showed up in blood.

CDR1 is SGHAT, CDR2 FQNNGV, per germline. The V end lost 6 bases, the J end lost 4 bases, and 21 bases lay between the germline ends. The CDR3 runs to 16 residues. The chain is built from TRBV11-2 and TRBJ2-5, with D possibly being TRBD2 (5 bases). The sequence was collected from a woman aged 60-70 years with Graves' ophthalmopathy. The specimen sequenced was blood. The CDR3 is CASRRLNKGVGETQYF. Here the CDR3 DNA reads TGTGCCAGCAGACGACTTAACAAGGGAGTGGGAGAGACCCAGTACTTC.